The T cell receptor (beta chain) described here comes from a study of response to subunit inactivated influenza vaccine. The germline CDR1 and CDR2 sequences are DFQATT and SNEGSKA (reference sequence). The CDR3 spans 14 residues. TCRdb used MiXCR to reprocess the RT-PCR reads, holding one entry per CDR3 protein. The data hold approximately 730,000 distinct CDR3 sequences, with roughly 14% observed a single time. This clonotype was recorded at least ten times. No antigen is known for it. The junction shows a germline mismatch at one end, possibly a read error. Study results and limitations: The authors proposed limited new T cell recruitment per seasonal influenza vaccination.

The receptor's source is a man aged 50-59 years who received an inactivated influenza vaccine. The V gene is TRBV20-1, the J gene TRBJ2-3; the match to TRBD1 covers 10 bases. The material was PBMCs from blood, obtained approximately 15 days before vaccination. The CDR3 protein is CSARGTGGTDTQYF. CDR3 coding DNA: TGCAGTGCAAGAGGGACAGGGGGCACAGATACGCAGTATTTT.